One sample yielded the 25 T cell receptor beta chains listed below, sequenced in a study of shared clonotypes between healthy human individuals. Measured with immunoSEQ multiplex PCR; TCRdb has only the in-frame clones, and not every one. The data show about a million clones, around 74% seen once. The sample consisted of memory CD4+ T cells sorted from blood. Subset specified: CD45RA-negative fraction. Source of these receptors: a man between 18 and 35 years old in good health.

The CDR3 protein is CASSKDDSANTGELFF. CDR3 DNA sequence: TGTGCCAGCAGCAAAGATGACAGCGCGAACACCGGGGAGCTGTTTTTT. The chain links TRBV21-1 to TRBJ2-2; the listed D gene, TRBD1, was not tested against the DNA. TRBV21-1 corresponds to a pseudogene. The CDR3 spans 16 residues.

This clone was detected many times. This chain uses TRBV7-9 with TRBJ2-5, with 7 bases lining up with TRBD1. The CDR3 loop spans 12 amino acids. V was pared by 10 bases and J by 5 bases, with 7 bases of the junction left unmatched. Looked up from germline, CDR1 is SEHNR and CDR2 is FQNEAQ (reference sequence). Here the CDR3 reads CATRTGEETQYF. The CDR3 coding sequence is TGTGCCACCAGAACAGGGGAGGAGACCCAGTACTTC.

The rearrangement links TRBV10-1 to TRBJ2-2; 8 bases line up with TRBD1. The CDR3 loop spans 14 amino acids. J was trimmed by 8 bases and V by 6 bases; bases with no gene match: 8. The V gene's germline CDR1 is WNHNN and CDR2 SYGVQD (reference sequence). CDR3 DNA sequence: TGCGCCAGCAGCGCTGGACAGGGCGTGGGGGAGCTGTTTTTT. Its protein product is CASSAGQGVGELFF.

CDR3 sequence reads: CASSGGLSGTSFTDTQYF. DNA of the CDR3: TGTGCCAGCAGCGGCGGGCTTAGCGGGACCTCCTTCACAGATACGCAGTATTTT. The chain employs TRBV13 and TRBJ2-3, with 8 bases fitting TRBD2. Germline V gene data show CDR1 as PRHDT and CDR2 as FYEKMQ (reference sequence). Losses at the gene ends were 5 bases for V and 2 bases for J; bases not matched to a gene: 15. The CDR3 has 18 amino acids.

This chain connects TRBV5-8 to TRBJ1-5; D uncertain. Per germline, CDR1 SGHTS and CDR2 YDEGEE. The CDR3 has 12 amino acids. The ends were cut back, 5 bases at V and 4 bases at J, with 7 bases in the middle. The CDR3 DNA sequence: TGTGCCAGCAGAGGTCTGAATCAGCCCCAGCATTTT. Its translation is CASRGLNQPQHF.

The count of this clone is one. The V gene is TRBV11-2, the J gene TRBJ1-1; D unresolved. The CDR3 consists of 14 residues. The V end was cut by 1 base, the J end by 9 bases, with 15 bases between. Germline-derived CDR1 and CDR2 are SGHAT and FQNNGV. DNA of the CDR3: TGTGCCAGCAGCTTAGGTGGCTCCACATTCCAAGCTTTCTTT. Translation: CASSLGGSTFQAFF.

The chain employs TRBV11-2 and TRBJ1-6; D might be TRBD1 (5 bases). The CDR3 length is 14 residues. From germline, CDR1 is SGHAT and CDR2 FQNNGV. V gave up 4 bases and J gave up 4 bases, with 8 bases separating them. CDR3 sequence reads: CASSSQGYNSPLHF. The CDR3 DNA is TGTGCCAGCAGCTCCCAGGGTTATAATTCACCCCTCCACTTT.

This clone was found once. The genes are TRBV5-1 and TRBJ2-4; 8 bases line up with TRBD1. There are 14 residues in the CDR3. CDR1 is SGHRS and CDR2 is YFSETQ in the germline V gene. With 4 bases clipped from V and 8 bases from J, the junction kept 8 bases outside the gene matches. The CDR3 loop reads CASSPGTGGDIQYF. The CDR3 DNA sequence: TGCGCCAGCAGCCCGGGGACAGGAGGGGACATTCAGTACTTC. Supplemented by reference TRBV5-1 and TRBJ2-4, the full variable domain reads KAGVTQTPRYLIKTRGQQVTLSCSPISGHRSVSWYQQTPGQGLQFLFEYFSETQRNKGNFPGRFSGRQFSNSRSEMNVSTLELGDSALYLCASSPGTGGDIQYFGAGTRLSVL.

This chain joins TRBV6-1 and TRBJ1-4; D gene ambiguous. Per the germline V gene, CDR1 is MNHNS and CDR2 is SASEGT. The CDR3 is 13 amino acids. V was shortened by 0 bases and J by 9 bases, with 8 bases between the two germline ends. This chain's CDR3 is CASSEAGNQKLFF. In nucleotides, the CDR3 is TGTGCCAGCAGTGAAGCTGGCAACCAAAAACTGTTTTTT.

The chain is built from TRBV15 and TRBJ1-2; D is unclear. CDR1 LNHNV and CDR2 YYDKDF come from the germline V gene (reference sequence). V was cut by 5 bases and J by 4 bases, with 14 bases left in between. The CDR3 contains 14 residues. DNA for the CDR3: TGTGCCACCAGCCTCAGCGGTCCCCTCTATGGCTACACCTTC. It is translated as CATSLSGPLYGYTF. The variable domain in full, completed from reference TRBV15 and TRBJ1-2, reads DAMVIQNPRYQVTQFGKPVTLSCSQTLNHNVMYWYQQKSSQAPKLLFHYYDKDFNNEADTPDNFQSRRPNTSFCFLDIRSPGLGDTAMYLCATSLSGPLYGYTFGSGTRLTVV.

Points on this clone: Other DNA sequences within the sample encode an identical CDR3. The chain employs TRBV5-1 and TRBJ2-6, with D perhaps TRBD1 (5 bases). Germline loops: CDR1 SGHRS, CDR2 YFSETQ. The germline V and J ends were trimmed by 4 bases and 1 base, with 9 bases remaining between them. The CDR3 has 15 residues. CDR3 coding DNA: TGCGCCAGCAGCCTCGGACATTCTGGGGCCAACGTCCTGACTTTC. This gives the protein CASSLGHSGANVLTF.

This clone has ten or more counts. The genes are TRBV19 and TRBJ1-4; D possibly corresponds to TRBD1 (6 bases). The V gene lost 1 base and the J gene lost 0 bases, with 9 bases spanning the gap. Germline V gene data show CDR1 as LNHDA and CDR2 as SQIVND (reference sequence). The CDR3 totals 16 residues. CDR3 DNA: TGTGCCAGTAGTATAGGAGGACAGCCAACTAATGAAAAACTGTTTTTT. Amino acid sequence: CASSIGGQPTNEKLFF.

The chain links TRBV7-3 to TRBJ2-2; 8 bases are a match to TRBD2. Germline CDR1 and CDR2: SGHTA and FQGTGA. This CDR3 comprises 14 residues. With V trimmed by 6 bases and J by 6 bases, 6 bases remained unmatched. The CDR3 spells CASRTSGGPGELFF. DNA for the CDR3: TGTGCCAGCAGAACTAGCGGCGGGCCCGGGGAGCTGTTTTTT.

This clone was detected only a few times. One junction end does not reproduce the germline sequence, and a read error may be involved. The chain links TRBV6-5 to TRBJ1-2, with D possibly TRBD1 on 5 matching bases. Per the germline V gene, CDR1 is MNHEY and CDR2 is SVGAGI. This CDR3 is built from 16 residues. Here the CDR3 reads CASSYYLRDRIYRYTF. The CDR3 coding sequence is TGTGCCAGCAGTTATTACCTCCGGGACCGGATCTATCGCTACACCTTC.

The V and J genes are TRBV18 and TRBJ2-7, with D possibly matching TRBD1 (5 bases). Trimming cost V 6 bases and J 4 bases, with 10 bases left between them. The CDR3 loop spans 12 amino acids. Germline lookup yields CDR1 KGHSH and CDR2 LQKENI. The CDR3 protein is CASSQGVYEQYF. The CDR3 coding sequence is TGTGCCAGCTCCCAGGGTGTGTACGAGCAGTACTTC.

J is TRBJ1-6 and V is TRBV19; no definite D call. This CDR3 is 18 amino acids long. CDR1 and CDR2 (germline): LNHDA, SQIVND (reference sequence). V lost 5 bases and J 7 bases, leaving 24 bases between the germline ends. The CDR3 protein is CASSPRYRPPLANSPLHF. In nucleotides, the CDR3 is TGTGCCAGTAGTCCCAGATACCGGCCTCCCTTGGCCAATTCACCCCTCCACTTT. Together with reference TRBV19 and TRBJ1-6, the CDR3 gives the full variable domain: DGGITQSPKYLFRKEGQNVTLSCEQNLNHDAMYWYRQDPGQGLRLIYYSQIVNDFQKGDIAEGYSVSREKKESFPLTVTSAQKNPTAFYLCASSPRYRPPLANSPLHFGNGTRLTVT.

V usage is TRBV6-5 and J usage is TRBJ2-1; D not certain. This CDR3 comprises 15 residues. Germline V CDR1 and CDR2: MNHEY, SVGAGI. The V end lost 0 bases, the J end lost 2 bases, and 8 bases lay between the germline ends. The CDR3 loop is CASSYSTAPYNEQFF. The CDR3 region has the DNA TGTGCCAGCAGTTACTCGACCGCACCCTACAATGAGCAGTTCTTC.

The V and J genes are TRBV6-1 and TRBJ1-1; tentative D call: TRBD1 (5 bases). Germline V lookup: CDR1 MNHNS, CDR2 SASEGT. The germline V and J ends were trimmed by 2 bases and 5 bases, with 21 bases remaining between them. This CDR3 has 17 residues. The CDR3 DNA follows: TGTGCCAGCAGTGAACCCAGGGTCCTCCGAGGGATAACTGAAGCTTTCTTT. This codes for CASSEPRVLRGITEAFF.

The table lists this clone with a few counts. The J gene is TRBJ2-7, the V gene TRBV5-3; 7 nucleotides match TRBD2. TRBV5-3 is sorted into the ORF group, with uncertain function. V shed 0 bases, J shed 6 bases, and the junction held 0 bases outside the gene matches. CDR3 length: 12 residues. CDR3 in DNA: TGTGCCAGAAGCTTGGGCGGGAGCGAGCAGTACTTC. Protein sequence: CARSLGGSEQYF.

The chain employs TRBV19 and TRBJ2-5; 8 positions match TRBD2. This CDR3 region has 16 residues. CDR1 is LNHDA and CDR2 is SQIVND in the germline V gene (reference sequence). The V segment lost 2 bases and the J segment 4 bases; nucleotides outside the gene matches: 9. The DNA of the CDR3 is TGTGCCAGTAGTATAATCGGGGGGGCTGATCGAGAGACCCAGTACTTC. Encoded protein: CASSIIGGADRETQYF.

This clone was picked up one time. V is TRBV29-1 and J is TRBJ1-2; the match to TRBD1 covers 10 bases. The germline gives CDR1 SQVTM, CDR2 ANQGSEA. The CDR3 loop spans 13 amino acids. The V segment lost 6 bases and the J segment 4 bases; nucleotides outside the gene matches: 5. In nucleotides, the CDR3 is TGCAGCGTAGGACAGGGGGGAGCCTATGGCTACACCTTC. Protein sequence: CSVGQGGAYGYTF.

Worth noting for this clone: Other DNA sequences in this specimen translate into the identical CDR3. The chain uses TRBV5-4 and TRBJ1-2, with 10 bases identical to TRBD1. V lost 5 bases and J lost 4; bases outside the gene matches: 5. Per the germline V gene, CDR1 is SGHNT and CDR2 is YYREEE (reference sequence). The CDR3 consists of 14 residues. CDR3 sequence reads: CASRPDRGPYGYTF. CDR3 sequence (DNA): TGTGCCAGCAGACCTGACAGGGGGCCCTATGGCTACACCTTC.

The V and J genes are TRBV5-4 and TRBJ2-1, with 11 bases that match TRBD2. CDR1 SGHNT and CDR2 YYREEE come from the germline V gene (reference sequence). The V and J ends lost 4 bases and 1 base, in that order; junction bases with no gene match: 7. The CDR3 totals 17 residues. The CDR3 DNA is TGTGCCAGCAGCCGGGGGCTAGCGGGAGGATCCTACAATGAGCAGTTCTTC. Its protein is CASSRGLAGGSYNEQFF.

As concerns this clone: Other DNA sequences within the sample encode an identical CDR3. The chain has TRBV11-1 and TRBJ1-2; maybe TRBD1 (6 bases). This CDR3 spans 14 amino acids. V dropped 2 bases and J dropped 2 bases, with 9 bases sitting between them. From germline, CDR1 is SGHAT and CDR2 FQDESV (reference sequence). CDR3 sequence (DNA): TGTGCCAGCAGCTTACGGGGGGCAAACTATGGCTACACCTTC. Its translation: CASSLRGANYGYTF. The whole variable domain, filled in from reference TRBV11-1 and TRBJ1-2, reads EAEVAQSPRYKITEKSQAVAFWCDPISGHATLYWYRQILGQGPELLVQFQDESVVDDSQLPKDRFSAERLKGVDSTLKIQPAELGDSAMYLCASSLRGANYGYTFGSGTRLTVV.

This clone came up once. The chain carries TRBV11-2 and TRBJ2-5, with no clear D. The V end was cut by 0 bases, the J end by 5 bases, with 4 bases between. Germline V gene data show CDR1 as SGHAT and CDR2 as FQNNGV. The CDR3 is 12 amino acids. The CDR3 reads CASSLERETQYF. In nucleotides, the CDR3 is TGTGCCAGCAGCTTAGAAAGGGAGACCCAGTACTTC. Together with reference TRBV11-2 and TRBJ2-5, the CDR3 gives the full variable domain: EAGVAQSPRYKIIEKRQSVAFWCNPISGHATLYWYQQILGQGPKLLIQFQNNGVVDDSQLPKDRFSAERLKGVDSTLKIQPAKLEDSAVYLCASSLERETQYFGPGTRLLVL.